A selection of T cell receptor beta chains follows, all from one sample in a study of T cells in Graves' hyperthyroidism and ophthalmopathy. In TCRdb, the multiplex PCR reads were re-called with MiXCR into one record per CDR3 protein. The sample yields under 400,000 distinct CDR3 sequences, roughly 21% seen once. Sequenced input: blood. Receptors originate from a woman in her forties or fifties with Graves' hyperthyroidism. The CDR3 runs from the conserved cysteine through the conserved F or W. D genes are given only for firm matches. Rows may omit the clone size; those that give it use once, few, many or a size class.

TRBV2,TRBJ2-2,TRBD1,once,CAISESPRGRDTGELFF,TGTGCCATCAGTGAGTCGCCCAGGGGGCGGGACACCGGGGAGCTGTTTTTT
TRBV18,TRBJ2-7,TRBD1,many,CASSPPDRDHEQYF,TGTGCCAGCTCACCACCGGACAGGGACCACGAGCAGTACTTC
TRBV30,TRBJ1-1,NA,many,CAWSIRAEAFF,TGTGCCTGGAGTATCAGGGCTGAAGCTTTCTTT
TRBV5-1,TRBJ1-2,NA,NA,CASSSFTGGGYTF,TGCGCCAGCAGTTCCTTTACAGGCGGCGGCTACACCTTC
TRBV20-1,TRBJ1-2,NA,many,CSARGGAGYGYTF,TGCAGTGCTAGAGGGGGCGCAGGGTATGGCTACACCTTC
TRBV2,TRBJ1-2,NA,NA,CASSGANRDRATF,TGTGCCAGCAGTGGGGCGAACAGGGACCGGGCCACCTTC
TRBV5-5,TRBJ2-2,NA,NA,CASSLFQGLAGELFF,TGTGCCAGCAGCTTGTTTCAGGGCCTTGCCGGGGAGCTGTTTTTT
TRBV20-1,TRBJ2-1,NA,NA,CSARGGLGNEQFF,TGCAGTGCTAGGGGGGGTTTGGGCAATGAGCAGTTCTTC
TRBV4-1,TRBJ2-1,TRBD2,NA,CASSHILRTSGGANEQFF,TGCGCCAGCAGCCACATCCTTAGGACTAGCGGGGGGGCCAATGAGCAGTTCTTC
TRBV10-2,TRBJ2-7,TRBD1,many,CASRGQGIYEQYF,TGCGCCAGCAGGGGACAGGGTATCTACGAGCAGTACTTC
TRBV27,TRBJ1-4,NA,NA,CASSLSVGVNEKLFF,TGTGCCAGCAGTTTATCGGTGGGGGTTAATGAAAAACTGTTTTTT
TRBV30,TRBJ2-7,NA,many,CAWSPGIGSYEQYF,TGTGCCTGGAGTCCAGGGATAGGATCCTACGAGCAGTACTTC
TRBV5-6,TRBJ2-5,TRBD1,NA,CASSRRKTGGQETQYF,TGTGCCAGCAGCCGACGGAAGACAGGGGGTCAAGAGACCCAGTACTTC
TRBV6-1,TRBJ1-4,NA,many,CASSEVPTGRDGEKLFF,TGTGCCAGCAGTGAAGTCCCTACAGGGAGGGATGGTGAAAAACTGTTTTTT
TRBV20-1,TRBJ2-2,NA,many,CSATPHSGEGVIAGELFF,TGCAGTGCTACCCCCCATTCCGGTGAAGGGGTTATTGCCGGGGAGCTGTTTTTT
TRBV6-1,TRBJ1-4,NA,NA,CASSPGRTTTNEKLFF,TGTGCCAGCAGTCCCGGGCGGACAACAACTAATGAAAAACTGTTTTTT
TRBV11-3,TRBJ2-3,TRBD2,many,CASSLSLITSGSEDTQYF,TGTGCCAGCAGCTTATCGCTCATAACTAGCGGGAGTGAGGATACGCAGTATTTT
TRBV3-1,TRBJ2-5,TRBD2,many,CASSPGLLAGSQETQYF,TGTGCCAGCAGCCCTGGCCTACTAGCGGGGTCTCAAGAGACCCAGTACTTC
TRBV30,TRBJ1-2,NA,NA,CAWRPAGTNGYTF,TGTGCCTGGAGGCCCGCAGGGACGAACGGCTACACCTTC
TRBV20-1,TRBJ2-7,TRBD1,NA,CSARTGPIGYEQYF,TGCAGTGCACGGACAGGCCCAATAGGCTACGAGCAGTACTTC
TRBV2,TRBJ2-1,TRBD2,NA,CASRLTSGGGYNEQFF,TGTGCCAGCAGGTTGACTAGCGGGGGGGGATACAATGAGCAGTTCTTC
TRBV5-1,TRBJ1-2,NA,few,CASREVGVHGYTF,TGCGCCAGCAGGGAGGTAGGGGTACATGGCTACACCTTC
TRBV20-1,TRBJ2-7,TRBD2,few,CSAGGVVYEQYF,TGCAGTGCTGGGGGGGTGGTGTACGAGCAGTACTTC
TRBV20-1,TRBJ2-7,TRBD2,NA,CSALLSGTYEQYF,TGCAGTGCCCTGCTTAGCGGGACCTACGAGCAGTACTTC
TRBV5-1,TRBJ2-5,NA,many,CASSLQETQYF,TGTGCCAGCAGCCTCCAAGAGACCCAGTACTTC
TRBV7-9,TRBJ2-1,NA,many,CASSTTANEQFF,TGTGCCAGCAGCACGACTGCCAATGAGCAGTTCTTC
TRBV7-9,TRBJ2-3,NA,NA,CASAGGDTQYF,TGTGCCAGCGCAGGGGGGGATACGCAGTATTTT
TRBV6-1,TRBJ2-7,TRBD2,many,CASSRTGTGGSYEQYF,TGTGCCAGCAGTCGGACCGGGACGGGGGGTTCCTACGAGCAGTACTTC
TRBV5-1,TRBJ1-2,NA,few,CASSPSGQGTFHGYTF,TGCGCCAGCAGCCCGAGCGGTCAGGGTACCTTTCATGGCTACACCTTC
TRBV2,TRBJ1-6,TRBD1,many,CASRAGQGRNSPLHF,TGTGCCAGCAGAGCCGGACAGGGTAGAAATTCACCCCTCCACTTT
TRBV19,TRBJ1-2,NA,NA,CASSMEGTYGYTF,TGTGCCAGTAGTATGGAAGGAACCTATGGCTACACCTTC
TRBV5-1,TRBJ2-5,NA,many,CASSFAAPGETQYF,TGCGCCAGCAGCTTCGCAGCTCCGGGGGAGACCCAGTACTTC
TRBV27,TRBJ2-5,TRBD1,many,CASSLRGTGVAGETQYF,TGTGCCAGCAGTTTACGAGGGACAGGGGTGGCGGGGGAGACCCAGTACTTC
TRBV6-2/TRBV6-3,TRBJ2-3,TRBD2,few,CASSLPGLAVADTQYF,TGTGCCAGCAGTTTACCGGGTCTAGCGGTTGCAGATACGCAGTATTTT
TRBV6-1,TRBJ1-5,TRBD1,few,CASSTLDRVDQPQHF,TGTGCCAGCAGTACTCTCGACAGGGTGGATCAGCCCCAGCATTTT
TRBV9,TRBJ2-5,TRBD2,NA,CASSPRMRLAGGEETQYF,TGTGCCAGCAGCCCCCGGATGAGACTAGCGGGGGGGGAAGAGACCCAGTACTTC
TRBV28,TRBJ2-3,TRBD2,many,CASSPLSGRRTDTQYF,TGTGCCAGCAGTCCCCTGAGCGGGAGGCGAACAGATACGCAGTATTTT
TRBV5-1,TRBJ2-5,NA,NA,CASSLAPGTEETQYF,TGCGCCAGCAGCTTGGCCCCAGGGACTGAAGAGACCCAGTACTTC
TRBV24-1,TRBJ2-1,NA,few,CATSDFSEQFF,TGTGCCACCAGTGATTTTAGCGAGCAGTTCTTC
TRBV15,TRBJ2-1,NA,many,CATSRKGGSYNEQFF,TGTGCCACCAGCAGAAAGGGGGGCTCCTACAATGAGCAGTTCTTC
TRBV6-4,TRBJ2-2,NA,few,CALHPDTGELFF,TGTGCCCTCCACCCGGACACCGGGGAGCTGTTTTTT
TRBV20-1,TRBJ2-2,TRBD2,few,CSARSSGGTGELFF,TGCAGTGCTAGATCCAGCGGGGGGACCGGGGAGCTGTTTTTT
TRBV28,TRBJ2-3,NA,many,CASSRRIGGQGRPHTQYF,TGTGCCAGCAGCCGTAGGATCGGGGGGCAGGGCCGTCCACATACGCAGTATTTT
TRBV20-1,TRBJ1-4,NA,few,CSARERSVSTNEKLFF,TGCAGTGCTAGGGAACGGAGCGTTTCAACTAATGAAAAACTGTTTTTT
TRBV15,TRBJ2-1,TRBD2,NA,CATSSQAGSLTYNGQFF,TGTGCCACCAGCAGTCAAGCGGGATCCTTAACCTACAATGGGCAGTTCTTC
TRBV12-3/TRBV12-4,TRBJ2-7,TRBD2,many,CASSFRDYSYEQYF,TGTGCCAGCAGTTTCCGGGACTACTCCTACGAGCAGTACTTC
TRBV3-1,TRBJ1-1,TRBD1,many,CASSRGTGGITEAFF,TGTGCCAGCAGCCGAGGGACAGGGGGAATTACTGAAGCTTTCTTT
TRBV29-1,TRBJ2-2,NA,NA,CSVDRAATGELFF,TGCAGCGTTGATAGGGCGGCGACCGGGGAGCTGTTTTTT
TRBV11-2,TRBJ2-7,NA,many,CASSSGRYEQYF,TGTGCCAGCAGCTCGGGGCGGTACGAGCAGTACTTC
TRBV7-2,TRBJ2-7,NA,NA,CASSLGAGADEQYF,TGTGCCAGCAGCTTAGGAGCGGGCGCGGACGAGCAGTACTTC
TRBV6-1,TRBJ1-2,NA,many,CASSERGNYGYTF,TGTGCCAGCAGTGAACGGGGCAACTATGGCTACACCTTC
TRBV7-7,TRBJ2-3,TRBD2,NA,CASSLGAGGSTDTQYF,TGTGCTAGCAGCTTAGGAGCGGGGGGATCTACAGATACGCAGTATTTT
TRBV5-1,TRBJ1-5,NA,NA,CASNRVLRVASNQPQHF,TGCGCCAGCAACAGGGTCCTCCGAGTTGCGAGCAATCAGCCCCAGCATTTT
TRBV15,TRBJ1-5,NA,few,CATSRDRVQPQHF,TGTGCCACCAGCAGAGACAGGGTTCAGCCCCAGCATTTT
TRBV7-3,TRBJ1-2,TRBD1,many,CASSFDRDYGYTF,TGTGCCAGCAGCTTTGACAGGGACTATGGCTACACCTTC
TRBV27,TRBJ2-7,TRBD2,NA,CASSLRIGRAYEQYF,TGTGCCAGCAGTTTACGGATCGGGAGGGCCTACGAGCAGTACTTC
TRBV20-1,TRBJ2-1,TRBD2,many,CSASAGTSGSLYNEQFF,TGCAGTGCTAGCGCCGGGACTAGCGGGAGCCTCTACAATGAGCAGTTCTTC
TRBV5-6,TRBJ2-6,NA,many,CASSATGTGANVLTF,TGTGCCAGCAGTGCAACAGGGACTGGGGCCAACGTCCTGACTTTC